These T cell receptor beta chains were read from a single sample in a study of CD8 T cells in Susac syndrome. TCRdb reprocessed the immunoSEQ multiplex PCR reads via MiXCR and lists one record per CDR3 protein. The sample lists about 110,000 distinct CDR3 sequences, roughly 95% occurring once. Sequencing was done on a sample of CD4+ T cells from PBMCs. The receptor source for this set is a human donor in good health. Both conserved end residues are part of each CDR3. The order of the fields is D gene, V gene, J gene, clone size, CDR3 DNA, CDR3 protein. The D gene is left open where the match is weak. A clone size is listed for some rows: how often the clone was seen (once, few, many), or a class if it is expanded.

D: -
V: TRBV28
J: TRBJ2-7
size: -
DNA: TGTGCCAGCAGACTCTGGGCGGCGGGAAAAGCATCTGACGAGCAGTACTTC
CDR3: CASRLWAAGKASDEQYF

D: -
V: TRBV29-1
J: TRBJ2-7
size: -
DNA: TGCAGCGTTGTGAGGACGAGCTCCTACGAGCAGTACTTC
CDR3: CSVVRTSSYEQYF

D: -
V: TRBV19
J: TRBJ2-7
size: -
DNA: TGTGCCAGTAGTACCGGAAAGTCCCGCTCGGAGCAGTACTTC
CDR3: CASSTGKSRSEQYF

D: TRBD2
V: TRBV19
J: TRBJ2-1
size: -
DNA: TGTGCCACAACTAGCGGGGGGGGCTTTATTGAGCAGTTCTTC
CDR3: CATTSGGGFIEQFF

D: -
V: TRBV7-2
J: TRBJ1-2
size: -
DNA: TGTGCCAGCAGCTTAGCTTCGCCGGGTACTAACTATGGCTACACCTTC
CDR3: CASSLASPGTNYGYTF

D: TRBD1
V: TRBV6-1
J: TRBJ1-1
size: -
DNA: TGTGCCAGCAGTGAAGTCACCCAGGGGGCTAAGTCTGAAGCTTTCTTT
CDR3: CASSEVTQGAKSEAFF

D: TRBD2
V: TRBV6-1
J: TRBJ2-7
size: -
DNA: TGTGCCAGCAGTGAAGCTGACGGACTAGCGGGAGAGCGGTACTTC
CDR3: CASSEADGLAGERYF

D: -
V: TRBV24-1
J: TRBJ2-5
size: -
DNA: TGTGCCACCAGTGGGAGAACTGCTCAAGAGACCCAGTACTTC
CDR3: CATSGRTAQETQYF

D: -
V: TRBV3-1
J: TRBJ2-3
size: -
DNA: TGTGCCAGCAGCCAAGCGCTTGCGTCAGATACGCAGTATTTT
CDR3: CASSQALASDTQYF

D: -
V: TRBV3-1
J: TRBJ1-2
size: -
DNA: TGTGCCAGCAGCCGTCTCCAGGGTTTACGGGCTTTGAACTATGGCTACACCTTC
CDR3: CASSRLQGLRALNYGYTF

D: TRBD2
V: TRBV18
J: TRBJ2-1
size: -
DNA: TGTGCCAGCTCACCGCTTCCGGGACTAGTGGGAGGCTCCTACAATGAGCAGTTCTTC
CDR3: CASSPLPGLVGGSYNEQFF

D: TRBD2
V: TRBV7-2
J: TRBJ2-5
size: -
DNA: TGTGCCAGCAGCCCGACTAGCGGGGCTAAAGGTCGGGCAAAGTACTTC
CDR3: CASSPTSGAKGRAKYF

D: TRBD2
V: TRBV4-2
J: TRBJ2-5
size: -
DNA: TGTGCCAGCAGCCAAGGGACTAGCGGATACCAAGAGACCCAGTACTTC
CDR3: CASSQGTSGYQETQYF

D: -
V: TRBV5-4
J: TRBJ2-7
size: once
DNA: TGTGCCAGCAGCTTGGCGGGGAAGGCCTACGAGCAGTACTTC
CDR3: CASSLAGKAYEQYF

D: TRBD2
V: TRBV29-1
J: TRBJ2-1
size: -
DNA: TGCAGCGTCGGGACTAGCGGGGGCTACAATGAGCAGTTCTTC
CDR3: CSVGTSGGYNEQFF

D: TRBD1
V: TRBV25-1
J: TRBJ2-7
size: -
DNA: TGTGCCAGCAGTAGGCGGGACAGGCGGGCGGGGGAGCAGTACTTC
CDR3: CASSRRDRRAGEQYF

D: TRBD1
V: TRBV15
J: TRBJ2-2
size: -
DNA: TGTGCCACCAGCGTAGGACAGGGGGCAAACACCGGGGAGCTGTTTTTT
CDR3: CATSVGQGANTGELFF

D: TRBD2
V: TRBV10-3
J: TRBJ2-7
size: -
DNA: TGTGCCACGACGGGGGTAGCGGGAACAGGCTCCTACGAGCAGTACTTC
CDR3: CATTGVAGTGSYEQYF

D: TRBD1
V: TRBV3-1
J: TRBJ2-7
size: -
DNA: TGTGCCAGCAGCCACAGGAGACAGGGGGTTTACGAGCAGTACTTC
CDR3: CASSHRRQGVYEQYF

D: TRBD2
V: TRBV7-6
J: TRBJ2-5
size: -
DNA: TGTGCCAGCAGCAACTCAGCAAAGCGGGGACAAGAGACCCAGTACTTC
CDR3: CASSNSAKRGQETQYF

D: -
V: TRBV7-2
J: TRBJ1-3
size: -
DNA: TGTGCCAGCAGCTTACAGGGAGGTGGAAACACCATATATTTT
CDR3: CASSLQGGGNTIYF

D: -
V: TRBV7-2
J: TRBJ2-6
size: -
DNA: TGTGCCAGCACCACAGGGTTAGCCAACGTCCTGACTTTC
CDR3: CASTTGLANVLTF

D: -
V: TRBV9
J: TRBJ2-7
size: -
DNA: TGTGCCAGCAGCCCTTGGGGCCGCGGGTACGAGCAGTACTTC
CDR3: CASSPWGRGYEQYF